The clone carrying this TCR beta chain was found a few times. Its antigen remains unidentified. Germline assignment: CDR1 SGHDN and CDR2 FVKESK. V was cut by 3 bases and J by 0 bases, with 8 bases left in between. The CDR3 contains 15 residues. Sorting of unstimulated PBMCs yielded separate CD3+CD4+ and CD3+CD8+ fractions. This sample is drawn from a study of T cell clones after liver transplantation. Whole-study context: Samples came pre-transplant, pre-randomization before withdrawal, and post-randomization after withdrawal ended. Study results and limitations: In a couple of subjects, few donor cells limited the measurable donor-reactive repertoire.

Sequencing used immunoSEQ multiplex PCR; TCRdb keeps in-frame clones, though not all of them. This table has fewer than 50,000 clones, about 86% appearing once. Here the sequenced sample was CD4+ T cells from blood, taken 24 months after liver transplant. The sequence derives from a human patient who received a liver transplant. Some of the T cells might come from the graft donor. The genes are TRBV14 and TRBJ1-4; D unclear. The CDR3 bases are TGTGCCAGCAGCCACTATCGTACAACTAATGAAAAACTGTTTTTT. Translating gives CASSHYRTTNEKLFF.